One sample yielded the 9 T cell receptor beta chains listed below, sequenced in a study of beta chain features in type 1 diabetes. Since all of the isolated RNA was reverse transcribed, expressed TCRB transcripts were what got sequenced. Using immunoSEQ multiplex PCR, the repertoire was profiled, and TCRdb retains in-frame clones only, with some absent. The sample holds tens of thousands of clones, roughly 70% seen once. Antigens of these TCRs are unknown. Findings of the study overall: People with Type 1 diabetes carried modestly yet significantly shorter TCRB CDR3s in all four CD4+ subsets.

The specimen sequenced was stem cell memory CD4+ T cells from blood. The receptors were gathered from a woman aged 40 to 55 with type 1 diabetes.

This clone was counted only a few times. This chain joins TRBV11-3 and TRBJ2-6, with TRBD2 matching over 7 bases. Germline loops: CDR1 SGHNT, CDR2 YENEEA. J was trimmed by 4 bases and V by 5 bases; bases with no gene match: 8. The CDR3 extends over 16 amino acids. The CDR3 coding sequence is TGTGCCAGCAGCCCTGGGGGGGTGAAAGGGGCCAACGTCCTGACTTTC. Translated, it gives CASSPGGVKGANVLTF.

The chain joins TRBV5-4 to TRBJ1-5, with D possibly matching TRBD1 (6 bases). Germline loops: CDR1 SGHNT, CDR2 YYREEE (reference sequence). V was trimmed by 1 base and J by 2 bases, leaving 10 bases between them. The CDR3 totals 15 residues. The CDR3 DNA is TGTGCCAGCAGCTTGTATGGGGGCGGCAATCAGCCCCAGCATTTT. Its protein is CASSLYGGGNQPQHF.

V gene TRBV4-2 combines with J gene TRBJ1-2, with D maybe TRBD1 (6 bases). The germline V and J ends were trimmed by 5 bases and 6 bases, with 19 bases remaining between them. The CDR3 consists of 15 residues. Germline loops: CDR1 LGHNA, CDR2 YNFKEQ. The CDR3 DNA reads TGTGCCAGCAGCTTACAGGGCAGGGGCATAGATGGCTACACCTTC. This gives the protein CASSLQGRGIDGYTF.

CDR3 coding DNA: TGTGCCAGCTCACCTTTACAGGGGGCAGGAAAAGAAGAAAAACTGTTTTTT. It encodes CASSPLQGAGKEEKLFF. This sequence joins TRBV18 and TRBJ1-4; 9 bases are shared with TRBD1. Germline lookup yields CDR1 KGHSH and CDR2 LQKENI. The CDR3 extends over 17 amino acids. With 3 bases clipped from V and 8 bases from J, the junction kept 13 bases outside the gene matches.

In nucleotides, the CDR3 is TGTGCCAGCAGCCGGCCCGGGACAGGGGGCTCCGGGGAGCTGTTTTTT. Translation gives CASSRPGTGGSGELFF. This sequence joins TRBV14 and TRBJ2-2, with TRBD1 matching over 12 bases. Germline V CDR1 and CDR2: SGHDN, FVKESK. CDR3 length: 16 residues. J lost 6 bases, V lost 4 bases, and 6 bases had no gene match.

CDR3 sequence (DNA): TGCAGCGTTGAGCCTAGCTCCTACAATGAGCAGTTCTTC. Translating it yields CSVEPSSYNEQFF. The gene calls are TRBV29-1 and TRBJ2-1; D not certain. CDR3 length: 13 amino acids. In germline, CDR1 is SQVTM, CDR2 ANQGSEA. V lost 3 bases to trimming and J lost 0 bases, with 6 bases between them.

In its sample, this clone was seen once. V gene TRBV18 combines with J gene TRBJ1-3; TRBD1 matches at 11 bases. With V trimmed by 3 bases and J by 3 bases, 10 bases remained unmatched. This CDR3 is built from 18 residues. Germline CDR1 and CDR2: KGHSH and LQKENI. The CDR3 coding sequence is TGTGCCAGCTCACCCCTCCCGGGACAGGGGGTGAATGGAAACACCATATATTTT. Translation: CASSPLPGQGVNGNTIYF.

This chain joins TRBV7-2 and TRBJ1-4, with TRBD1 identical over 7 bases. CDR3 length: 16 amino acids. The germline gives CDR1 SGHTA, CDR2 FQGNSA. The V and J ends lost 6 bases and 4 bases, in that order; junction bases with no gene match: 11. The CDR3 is CASSLITGVGNEKLFF. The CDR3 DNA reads TGTGCCAGCAGTTTAATCACAGGGGTCGGTAATGAAAAACTGTTTTTT.

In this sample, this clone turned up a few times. The CDR3 loop reads CASSPTSGARGGHNEQFF. The CDR3 nucleotides read TGTGCCAGCAGCCCTACTAGCGGGGCGCGGGGTGGACACAATGAGCAGTTCTTC. The J gene is TRBJ2-1, the V gene TRBV7-3, with 10 bases matching TRBD2. This CDR3 has 18 residues. Looked up from germline, CDR1 is SGHTA and CDR2 is FQGTGA. The trim removed 5 bases at V and 5 bases at J, leaving 15 bases unmatched.